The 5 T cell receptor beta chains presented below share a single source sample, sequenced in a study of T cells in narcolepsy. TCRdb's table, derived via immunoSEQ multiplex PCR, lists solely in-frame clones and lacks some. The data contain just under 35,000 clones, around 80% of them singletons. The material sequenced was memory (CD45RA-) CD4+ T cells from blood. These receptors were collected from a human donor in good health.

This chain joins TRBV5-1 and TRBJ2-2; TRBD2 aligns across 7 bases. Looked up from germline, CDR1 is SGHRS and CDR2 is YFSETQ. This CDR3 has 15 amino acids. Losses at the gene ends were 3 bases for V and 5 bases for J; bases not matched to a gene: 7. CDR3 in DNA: TGCGCCAGCAGCTGGGAAAGGCGGGGGACCGGGGAGCTGTTTTTT. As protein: CASSWERRGTGELFF. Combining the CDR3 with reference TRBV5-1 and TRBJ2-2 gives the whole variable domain KAGVTQTPRYLIKTRGQQVTLSCSPISGHRSVSWYQQTPGQGLQFLFEYFSETQRNKGNFPGRFSGRQFSNSRSEMNVSTLELGDSALYLCASSWERRGTGELFFGEGSRLTVL.

The CDR3 DNA reads as TGTGCCAGCTCAGCCCTCGACACCGGGGAGCTGTTTTTT. Its translation is CASSALDTGELFF. The chain couples TRBV18 to TRBJ2-2, with no clear D. This CDR3 is 13 amino acids long. Germline CDR1 is KGHSH and CDR2 is LQKENI. Trimming took off 5 bases at V and 3 bases at J, with 7 bases between the two ends.

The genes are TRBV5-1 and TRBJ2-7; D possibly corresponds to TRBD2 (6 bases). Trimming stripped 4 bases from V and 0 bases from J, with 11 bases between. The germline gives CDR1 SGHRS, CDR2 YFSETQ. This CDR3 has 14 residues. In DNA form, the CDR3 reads TGCGCCAGCAGCGTAGACGGGAGCTCCTACGAGCAGTACTTC. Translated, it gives CASSVDGSSYEQYF.

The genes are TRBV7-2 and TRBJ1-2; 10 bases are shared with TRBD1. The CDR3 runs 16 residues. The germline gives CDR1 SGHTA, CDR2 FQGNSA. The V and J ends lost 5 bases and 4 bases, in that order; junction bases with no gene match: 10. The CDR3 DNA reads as TGTGCCAGCAGCCCGTTCCCGGGACAGGGGACCTATGGCTACACCTTC. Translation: CASSPFPGQGTYGYTF.

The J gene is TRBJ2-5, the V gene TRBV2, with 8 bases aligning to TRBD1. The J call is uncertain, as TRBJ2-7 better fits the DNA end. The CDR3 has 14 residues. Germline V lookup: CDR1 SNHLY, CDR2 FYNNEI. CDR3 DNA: TGTGCCAGCAGTACCGGACAGGGATCCTACGAGCAGTACTTC. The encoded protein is CASSTGQGSYEQYF.